The clone carrying this TCR beta chain was seen a single time. The assay was immunoSEQ multiplex PCR, and TCRdb's table has in-frame clones only and misses some. The sample holds under 500,000 clones, 75% to 90% seen once. The entry originates in a study of blood T cell repertoires in COVID-19. Study in general: Sources were T cells, B-cell-depleted T cells, or PBMCs; the material itself was cDNA or gDNA.

Sequenced: PBMCs or T cells enriched from blood (not recorded which). The origin of this receptor is a man younger than 45 who had recovered from COVID-19.

The CDR3 coding sequence is TGTGCCAGCAGCTACCCGGACAGCTCCTACGAGCAGTACTTC. This sequence encodes CASSYPDSSYEQYF. The chain couples TRBV11-2 to TRBJ2-7, with a weak D call TRBD1 (6 bases). The CDR3 contains 14 residues. Germline assignment: CDR1 SGHAT and CDR2 FQNNGV. V was trimmed by 4 bases and J by 0 bases, leaving 10 bases between them.